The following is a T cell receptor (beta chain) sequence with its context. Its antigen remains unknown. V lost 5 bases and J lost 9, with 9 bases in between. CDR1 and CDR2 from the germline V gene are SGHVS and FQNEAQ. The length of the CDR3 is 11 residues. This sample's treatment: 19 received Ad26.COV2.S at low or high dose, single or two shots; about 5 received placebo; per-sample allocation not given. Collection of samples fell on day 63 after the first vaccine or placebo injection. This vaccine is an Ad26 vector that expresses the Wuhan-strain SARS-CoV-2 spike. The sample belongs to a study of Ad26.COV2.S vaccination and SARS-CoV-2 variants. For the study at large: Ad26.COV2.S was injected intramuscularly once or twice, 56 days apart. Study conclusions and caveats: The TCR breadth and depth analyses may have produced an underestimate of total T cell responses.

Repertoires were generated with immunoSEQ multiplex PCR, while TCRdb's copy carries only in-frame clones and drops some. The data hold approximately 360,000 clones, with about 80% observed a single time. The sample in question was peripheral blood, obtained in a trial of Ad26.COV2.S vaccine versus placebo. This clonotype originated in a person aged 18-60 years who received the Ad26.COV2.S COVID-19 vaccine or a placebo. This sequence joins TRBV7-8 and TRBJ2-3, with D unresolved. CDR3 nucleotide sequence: TGTGCCAGCAGCCCTTTAGGGACGCAGTATTTT. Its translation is CASSPLGTQYF. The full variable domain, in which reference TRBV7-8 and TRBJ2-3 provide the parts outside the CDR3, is GAGVSQSPRYKVAKRGQDVALRCDPISGHVSLFWYQQALGQGPEFLTYFQNEAQLDKSGLPSDRFFAERPEGSVSTLKIQRTQQEDSAVYLCASSPLGTQYFGPGTRLTVL.